These 25 T cell receptor beta chains were sequenced from one sample in a study of blood T cell repertoires in COVID-19. Repertoires were generated with immunoSEQ multiplex PCR, while TCRdb's copy carries only in-frame clones and drops some. Of about 250,000 clones listed, approximately 90% are singletons. The sequenced sample was PBMCs or T cells enriched from blood (not recorded which). These receptors originate from a woman aged 45-60 years who had recovered from COVID-19.

This chain uses TRBV7-2 with TRBJ2-1; 7 bases are shared with TRBD2. V gave up 3 bases and J gave up 9 bases; unmatched junction bases: 8. Looked up from germline, CDR1 is SGHTA and CDR2 is FQGNSA. This CDR3 contains 14 residues. The CDR3 sequence is CASSFKAGDVEQFF. The CDR3 region has the DNA TGTGCCAGCAGCTTTAAGGCGGGAGATGTTGAGCAGTTCTTC.

This clone was seen only a few times. The CDR3, as DNA: TGTGCCAGCAGTTTGACAGGGCCTAATGAAAAACTGTTTTTT. It yields the protein CASSLTGPNEKLFF. V usage is TRBV6-6 and J usage is TRBJ1-4; 7 nucleotides line up with TRBD1. V was pared by 4 bases and J by 3 bases, with 2 bases of the junction left unmatched. The CDR3 is 14 residues long. Germline CDR1 is MNHNY and CDR2 is SVGAGI (reference sequence).

The rearrangement uses TRBV6-5 and TRBJ1-5; a possible D gene is TRBD1 (6 bases). Between the trimmed V and J ends, which lost 7 bases and 7 bases, there was a span of 14 bases. Germline CDR1 and CDR2: MNHEY and SVGAGI. This CDR3 spans 13 amino acids. The CDR3, as DNA: TGTGCCAGCACCGTAAACAGGGAGCAGCCCCAGCATTTT. It translates to CASTVNREQPQHF.

The rearrangement joins TRBV14 to TRBJ2-4; 7 bases align to TRBD2. CDR1 SGHDN and CDR2 FVKESK come from the germline V gene. Losses at the gene ends were 10 bases for V and 0 bases for J; bases not matched to a gene: 6. This CDR3 has 14 residues. CDR3 DNA: TGTGCCACCGACGGGGGGATAGCCAAAAACATTCAGTACTTC. Translated: CATDGGIAKNIQYF. The whole variable domain, filled in from reference TRBV14 and TRBJ2-4, reads EAGVTQFPSHSVIEKGQTVTLRCDPISGHDNLYWYRRVMGKEIKFLLHFVKESKQDESGMPNNRFLAERTGGTYSTLKVQPAELEDSGVYFCATDGGIAKNIQYFGAGTRLSVL.

The gene calls are TRBV2 and TRBJ2-7; maybe TRBD1 (5 bases). V was shortened by 2 bases and J by 2 bases, with 13 bases between the two germline ends. Germline CDR1 and CDR2: SNHLY and FYNNEI. This CDR3 has 15 residues. CDR3 nucleotide sequence: TGTGCCAGCAGTGAAAGTCAGATGGGGCCCTACGAGCAGTACTTC. It is translated as CASSESQMGPYEQYF.

The chain couples TRBV3-1 (or the pseudogene TRBV3-2) to TRBJ2-1; TRBD2 matches 12 bases. Germline values: CDR1 LGHDT, CDR2 YNNKEL (reference sequence). V dropped 1 base and J dropped 4; count of bases not matched to a gene: 5. There are 17 residues in the CDR3. Written as DNA, the CDR3 is TGTGCCAGCAGCCAAGGGACTAGCGGGATTTCTTACAATGAGCAGTTCTTC. Its protein is CASSQGTSGISYNEQFF.

This sequence joins TRBV4-3 and TRBJ1-5; D is undetermined. This CDR3 is built from 13 residues. Deletions cut 2 bases from V and 5 bases from J, with 7 bases between. CDR1 and CDR2 from the germline V gene are LGHNA and YSLEER. The CDR3 DNA reads TGCGCCAGCAGCCAAATGACTTATCAGCCCCAGCATTTT. Residues: CASSQMTYQPQHF.

The J gene is TRBJ2-1, the V gene TRBV14; TRBD2 matches at 9 bases. The CDR3 totals 15 residues. From germline, CDR1 is SGHDN and CDR2 FVKESK. The ends lost 1 base at V and 9 bases at J; junction bases unmatched: 7. DNA for the CDR3: TGTGCCAGCAGCCAAGGTATTAGCGGGAGAGGTGAGCAGTTCTTC. It is translated as CASSQGISGRGEQFF.

V usage is TRBV28 and J usage is TRBJ2-1, with D tentatively TRBD1 (5 bases). This CDR3 is built from 11 residues. With 3 bases removed from V and 10 bases from J, the gap between germline ends came to 7 bases. Germline V gene lookup returns CDR1 MDHEN and CDR2 SYDVKM. The DNA for the CDR3 is TGTGCCAGCAGTTTGAGGACAGAGCAGTTCTTC. This sequence encodes CASSLRTEQFF. Filled out from reference TRBV28 and TRBJ2-1, the complete variable domain reads DVKVTQSSRYLVKRTGEKVFLECVQDMDHENMFWYRQDPGLGLRLIYFSYDVKMKEKGDIPEGYSVSREKKERFSLILESASTNQTSMYLCASSLRTEQFFGPGTRLTVL.

The J gene is TRBJ1-5, the V gene TRBV7-2; D remains ambiguous. The germline V gene has CDR1 SGHTA and CDR2 FQGNSA. This CDR3 spans 15 amino acids. The V gene lost 1 base and the J gene lost 0 bases, with 7 bases spanning the gap. CDR3 DNA: TGTGCCAGCAGCTTAGGCCGAGCTAGCAATCAGCCCCAGCATTTT. Translation: CASSLGRASNQPQHF.

The V call is TRBV3-1 (or the pseudogene TRBV3-2), the J call TRBJ2-7, with 10 bases matching TRBD1. Unmatched junction bases numbered 9, after V lost 2 bases and J lost 2 bases. The CDR3 length is 17 residues. CDR1 LGHDT and CDR2 YNNKEL come from the germline V gene (reference sequence). The CDR3 DNA follows: TGTGCCAGCAGCCAAACCCCTGTGGGGACAGGGGCCTACGAGCAGTACTTC. Translated: CASSQTPVGTGAYEQYF.

The chain links TRBV5-1 to TRBJ1-2; 7 nucleotides align to TRBD1. Per the germline V gene, CDR1 is SGHRS and CDR2 is YFSETQ. This CDR3 has 16 residues. V trimming: 0 bases; J trimming: 3 bases; junction bases outside the gene matches: 8. CDR3 loop: CASSLDRGAADYGYTF. In DNA form, the CDR3 reads TGCGCCAGCAGCTTGGACAGGGGCGCCGCGGACTATGGCTACACCTTC.

V is TRBV4-3 and J is TRBJ1-5; D is unresolved. The CDR3 has 13 amino acids. With 1 base removed from V and 3 bases from J, the gap between germline ends came to 4 bases. Germline assignment: CDR1 LGHNA and CDR2 YSLEER. This chain's CDR3 is CASSQALNQPQHF. The DNA of the CDR3 is TGCGCCAGCAGCCAAGCCCTCAATCAGCCCCAGCATTTT.

The gene calls are TRBV30 and TRBJ2-7, with D possibly matching TRBD1 (6 bases). Germline loops: CDR1 GTSNPN, CDR2 SVGIG (reference sequence). The V and J ends lost 0 bases and 5 bases respectively, with 14 bases between them. There are 14 residues in the CDR3. In nucleotides, the CDR3 is TGTGCCTGGAGTGTACGGCAGGGGAACGACGAGCAGTACTTC. Amino acid sequence: CAWSVRQGNDEQYF. Combining the CDR3 with reference TRBV30 and TRBJ2-7 gives the whole variable domain SQTIHQWPATLVQPVGSPLSLECTVEGTSNPNLYWYRQAAGRGLQLLFYSVGIGQISSEVPQNLSASRPQDRQFILSSKKLLLSDSGFYLCAWSVRQGNDEQYFGPGTRLTVT.

V is TRBV30 and J is TRBJ2-7; TRBD2 aligns across 10 bases. V shed 5 bases and J 0 bases; nucleotides not matched to a gene: 4. CDR1 is GTSNPN, CDR2 SVGIG, per germline (reference sequence). The CDR3 has 14 amino acids. The CDR3 DNA reads as TGTGCCTGGTCCGGGACTAGCGTCTCCTACGAGCAGTACTTC. It is translated as CAWSGTSVSYEQYF.

The gene calls are TRBV6-4 and TRBJ1-1, with D maybe TRBD1 (5 bases). This CDR3 has 14 amino acids. V was shortened by 2 bases and J by 4 bases, with 11 bases between the two germline ends. The germline CDR1 and CDR2 sequences are MRHNA and SNTAGT. In DNA, the CDR3 is TGTGCCAGCAGTGACACGACCGGGGGCACTGAAGCTTTCTTT. This codes for CASSDTTGGTEAFF.

This chain connects TRBV28 to TRBJ2-5; TRBD1 matches 11 bases. CDR1 and CDR2 from the germline V gene are MDHEN and SYDVKM. The CDR3 length is 15 residues. J was trimmed by 5 bases and V by 5 bases; bases with no gene match: 7. CDR3 in amino acids: CASSRDRGLRETQYF. The CDR3 DNA sequence: TGTGCCAGCAGTCGGGACAGGGGGTTAAGGGAGACCCAGTACTTC.

The rearrangement uses TRBV19 and TRBJ2-1; 11 positions match TRBD2. The trim removed 6 bases at V and 9 bases at J, leaving 7 bases unmatched. The CDR3 contains 14 residues. Per germline, CDR1 LNHDA and CDR2 SQIVND (reference sequence). The CDR3 nucleotides read TGTGCCAGTAGGGGCGGGACTAGCGGCTCTGAGCAGTTCTTC. Translated: CASRGGTSGSEQFF.

V is TRBV27 and J is TRBJ1-1; TRBD1 might be the D (5 bases). Germline V gene data show CDR1 as MNHEY and CDR2 as SMNVEV (reference sequence). The ends were cut back, 2 bases at V and 3 bases at J, with 16 bases in the middle. CDR3 length: 16 amino acids. The CDR3 loop reads CASSLSQGGAYTEAFF. In DNA, the CDR3 is TGTGCCAGCAGTTTAAGCCAGGGAGGAGCGTACACTGAAGCTTTCTTT.

J is TRBJ2-4 and V is TRBV7-2, with D tentatively TRBD1 (6 bases). Trimming removed 5 bases at V and 1 base at J, with 12 bases between. The germline gives CDR1 SGHTA, CDR2 FQGNSA. This CDR3 comprises 15 residues. The CDR3 sequence: CASSPPQGAKNIQYF. The CDR3 coding sequence is TGTGCCAGCAGCCCCCCCCAGGGGGCCAAAAACATTCAGTACTTC.

The CDR3 region has the DNA TGTGCCAGCAGCTTGGCCCTAGCAAACACAGATACGCAGTATTTT. This gives the protein CASSLALANTDTQYF. This chain joins TRBV5-6 and TRBJ2-3; D possibly corresponds to TRBD2 (5 bases). This CDR3 contains 15 residues. Deletions cut 0 bases from V and 2 bases from J, with 10 bases between. Germline lookup yields CDR1 SGHDT and CDR2 YYEEEE.

The gene calls are TRBV9 and TRBJ2-5; 14 bases match TRBD2. J was trimmed by 1 base and V by 4 bases; bases with no gene match: 15. CDR3 length equals 20 residues. Germline V lookup: CDR1 SGDLS, CDR2 YYNGEE. CDR3 DNA: TGTGCCAGCAGCCCCCCCTTGGGACTAGCGGGAGATACGATCCAAGAGACCCAGTACTTC. As protein: CASSPPLGLAGDTIQETQYF.

The CDR3 loop reads CASSLSGQKNTEAFF. The CDR3 coding sequence is TGTGCCAGCAGTTTATCAGGACAGAAGAACACTGAAGCTTTCTTT. The chain joins TRBV28 to TRBJ1-1; D is possibly TRBD1 (6 bases). Germline CDR1 MDHEN, CDR2 SYDVKM. This CDR3 has 15 amino acids. Trimming shortened V by 1 base and J by 1 base, and 10 bases separated the two germline ends.

V usage is TRBV27 and J usage is TRBJ2-7; possible D gene TRBD1, 6 bases. Trimming cost V 6 bases and J 4 bases, with 13 bases left between them. Germline V gene lookup returns CDR1 MNHEY and CDR2 SMNVEV (reference sequence). The CDR3 contains 13 residues. Here the CDR3 DNA reads TGTGCCAGCAGGCACCCGACAGGTTACGAGCAGTACTTC. This sequence encodes CASRHPTGYEQYF.

The chain combines TRBV7-8 with TRBJ2-1, with TRBD1 identical over 7 bases. J gave up 8 bases and V 2 bases, and 9 bases lay outside the gene matches. Looked up from germline, CDR1 is SGHVS and CDR2 is FQNEAQ. The CDR3 spans 15 residues. The CDR3 coding sequence is TGTGCCAGCAGCTTAAGGAGACAGGGTAGCGATGAGCAGTTCTTC. It codes for CASSLRRQGSDEQFF.